Listed here are 3 T cell receptor beta chains from one sample, sequenced in a study of CD8 T cells in Susac syndrome. Reverse transcription of about 0.45 to 1 ug RNA used random hexamers. TCRdb passed the immunoSEQ multiplex PCR reads through MiXCR, listing each CDR3 protein once. The sample lists 200,000 to 250,000 distinct CDR3 sequences, around nine tenths occurring once. Sequencing was done on a sample of CD8+ T cells from PBMCs. The origin of the receptors is a human donor with multiple sclerosis.

This chain links TRBV4-2 with TRBJ2-3; 8 bases line up with TRBD2. The CDR3 sequence is 14 residues long. V gave up 4 bases and J gave up 6 bases; unmatched junction bases: 6. Germline loops: CDR1 LGHNA, CDR2 YNFKEQ. CDR3: CASSLSGDLDTQYF. The CDR3 DNA follows: TGTGCCAGCAGCCTTAGCGGGGATCTGGATACGCAGTATTTT.

The rearrangement uses TRBV4-1 and TRBJ2-7; TRBD1 matches at 7 bases. V was pared by 4 bases and J by 0 bases, with 3 bases of the junction left unmatched. CDR3 length equals 14 residues. Germline CDR1 reads MGHRA; CDR2 reads YSYEKL. The CDR3 loop reads CASSPGTVSYEQYF. CDR3 sequence (DNA): TGCGCCAGCAGCCCAGGGACAGTCTCCTACGAGCAGTACTTC.

The CDR3 loop reads CAISELPGAGYTF. CDR3 coding DNA: TGTGCCATCAGTGAGTTGCCAGGGGCTGGCTACACCTTC. This sequence joins TRBV10-3 and TRBJ1-2; D is perhaps TRBD1 (6 bases). V lost 1 base and J lost 7, with 10 bases in between. Germline CDR1 and CDR2: ENHRY and SYGVKD. CDR3 length equals 13 residues.